The source of this T cell receptor (beta chain) is a study of CD8 T cells in Susac syndrome. The study sequenced TCR beta in blood CD8+ and CD4+ T cells. The CDR3 spans 15 residues. Germline lookup yields CDR1 SQVTM and CDR2 ANQGSEA. With 0 bases removed from V and 7 bases from J, the gap between germline ends came to 16 bases. Study-level findings and limits: Regarding the TCR sequencing and HLA analysis, the study admitted that a relatively small number of individuals were involved.

Reverse transcription of roughly 0.5 to 1 ug RNA was carried out with random hexamers. TCR beta CDR3 was amplified by immunoSEQ covering 54 Vbeta and 13 Jbeta. In TCRdb, the immunoSEQ multiplex PCR reads were re-called with MiXCR into one record per CDR3 protein. The sample lists fewer than 350,000 distinct CDR3 sequences; roughly 85% were seen once. Comments on this clonotype: Its target is not known.

Input material: CD8+ T cells from PBMCs. The V call is TRBV29-1, the J call TRBJ2-1, with TRBD2 as a possible D gene (6 bases). The receptor's source is a human donor with multiple sclerosis. The CDR3 DNA sequence: TGCAGCGTTGAAGATCTTGGGGGAGGCCCTAATGAGCAGTTCTTC. Translating gives CSVEDLGGGPNEQFF.